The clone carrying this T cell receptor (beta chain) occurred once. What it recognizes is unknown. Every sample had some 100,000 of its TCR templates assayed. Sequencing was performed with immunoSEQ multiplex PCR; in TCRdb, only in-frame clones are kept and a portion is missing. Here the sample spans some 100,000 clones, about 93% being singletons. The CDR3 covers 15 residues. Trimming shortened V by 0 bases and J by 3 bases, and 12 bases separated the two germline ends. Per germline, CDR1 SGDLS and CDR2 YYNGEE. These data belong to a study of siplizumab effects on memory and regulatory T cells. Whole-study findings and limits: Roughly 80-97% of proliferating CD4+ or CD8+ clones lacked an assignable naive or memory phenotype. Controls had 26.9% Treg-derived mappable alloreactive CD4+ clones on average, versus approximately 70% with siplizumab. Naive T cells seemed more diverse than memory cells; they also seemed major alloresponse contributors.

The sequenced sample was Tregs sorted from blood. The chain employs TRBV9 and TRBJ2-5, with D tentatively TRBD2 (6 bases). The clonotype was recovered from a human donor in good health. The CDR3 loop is CASSVAGTSKETQYF. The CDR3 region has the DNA TGTGCCAGCAGCGTAGCAGGAACTAGCAAAGAGACCCAGTACTTC.